This T cell receptor (beta chain) was identified in a study of identical twins. From the 5' RACE reads, TCRdb called clonotypes with MiXCR, one entry per CDR3 protein. The sample records about 660,000 distinct CDR3 sequences, 8.6% being singletons. Overall study findings and caveats: Cord blood beta clonotypes present at high abundance carried fewer insertions; no such pattern appeared in memory repertoires.

The germline V and J ends were trimmed by 4 bases and 1 base, with 11 bases remaining between them. CDR1 and CDR2 from the germline V gene are SGHTA and FQGNSA. This CDR3 is 15 amino acids long. For this clonotype: No antigen is known for it.

These records were also assigned to another study, of yellow fever vaccine responses in identical twins.

This clonotype originated in a woman aged 18 to 35 in good health. The V call is TRBV7-2, the J call TRBJ2-1; no clear D. Sequenced input: PBMCs. CDR3 protein: CASSYWRPSYNEQFF. DNA of the CDR3: TGTGCCAGCAGCTATTGGCGGCCTTCCTACAATGAGCAGTTCTTC.